Listed below are T cell receptor beta chains from one sample, sequenced in a study of beta chain features in type 1 diabetes. The protocol was immunoSEQ multiplex PCR, while the TCRdb copy is restricted to in-frame clones and leaves out a portion. The sample lists hundreds of thousands of clones, about 29% occurring once. The sequencing input was naive CD4+ T cells from blood. These TCRs come from a man between 18 and 35 years old in good health. CDR3s include the opening cysteine and the closing phenylalanine or tryptophan. D genes are given only for firm matches. Rows give clone size only sometimes, using once, few, many, or a class for an expanded clone.

TRBJ1-1 | few | TRBV28 | NA | CASRRDTTNTEAFF | TGTGCCAGCAGACGGGACACCACGAACACTGAAGCTTTCTTT
TRBJ2-4 | few | TRBV30 | NA | CAWSVNLNIQYF | TGTGCCTGGAGCGTGAACCTGAACATTCAGTACTTC
TRBJ2-5 | NA | TRBV5-1 | NA | CASSPWTGLQETQYF | TGCGCCAGCAGCCCCTGGACGGGGCTCCAAGAGACCCAGTACTTC
TRBJ2-5 | few | TRBV5-1 | NA | CASSFLRDGQETQYF | TGCGCCAGCAGCTTCCTTCGGGACGGACAAGAGACCCAGTACTTC
TRBJ2-3 | NA | TRBV18 | TRBD2 | CASSLLAGVATDTQYF | TGTGCCAGCTCGCTTCTAGCGGGAGTAGCCACAGATACGCAGTATTTT
TRBJ2-5 | once | TRBV5-1 | TRBD2 | CASGLERGTQYF | TGCGCCAGCGGACTAGAGCGTGGGACCCAGTACTTC
TRBJ2-7 | few | TRBV15 | NA | CATSRGQEDEQYF | TGTGCCACCAGCAGGGGTCAGGAGGACGAGCAGTACTTC
TRBJ2-5 | few | TRBV6-1 | NA | CASSRRETQYF | TGTGCCAGCTCTCGGAGAGAGACCCAGTACTTC
TRBJ2-1 | NA | TRBV9 | TRBD1 | CASSLQGGRGLLHEQFF | TGTGCCAGCAGCCTCCAGGGGGGCAGGGGGCTTCTGCATGAGCAGTTCTTC
TRBJ2-5 | NA | TRBV5-1 | NA | CASSFSAQETQYF | TGCGCCAGCAGCTTTAGCGCACAAGAGACCCAGTACTTC
TRBJ2-1 | NA | TRBV7-2 | TRBD2 | CASSPQAGGPLNEQFF | TGTGCCAGCAGCCCACAAGCGGGAGGGCCTTTAAATGAGCAGTTCTTC
TRBJ2-3 | NA | TRBV6-6 | NA | CASSPGNTQYF | TGTGCCAGCAGCCCCGGTAATACGCAGTATTTT
TRBJ2-2 | few | TRBV25-1 | TRBD1 | CASSRTGSGELFF | TGTGCCAGCAGTAGGACAGGGTCCGGGGAGCTGTTTTTT
TRBJ2-1 | NA | TRBV30 | NA | CAWSVRTGDNEQFF | TGTGCCTGGAGTGTACGAACGGGAGACAATGAGCAGTTCTTC
TRBJ2-1 | few | TRBV5-1 | NA | CASSLMVSYNEQFF | TGCGCCAGCAGCTTGATGGTTTCCTACAATGAGCAGTTCTTC
TRBJ2-1 | NA | TRBV4-1 | NA | CASSQAGSLQYNEQFF | TGCGCCAGCAGCCAAGCAGGATCGCTCCAATACAATGAGCAGTTCTTC
TRBJ2-1 | NA | TRBV5-4 | TRBD1 | CASSGGQGIVDEQFF | TGTGCCAGCAGCGGGGGACAGGGTATCGTGGATGAGCAGTTCTTC
TRBJ2-7 | few | TRBV7-2 | NA | CASSYRVNYEQYF | TGTGCCAGCAGTTACAGGGTAAACTACGAGCAGTACTTC
TRBJ2-5 | NA | TRBV5-1 | NA | CASSLYRQETQYF | TGCGCCAGCAGCTTGTACCGCCAAGAGACCCAGTACTTC
TRBJ2-3 | NA | TRBV5-1 | TRBD2 | CASSLSGRAPDTQYF | TGCGCCAGCAGCCTTAGCGGGAGGGCCCCAGATACGCAGTATTTT
TRBJ1-2 | NA | TRBV25-1 | NA | CASSDQNYGYTF | TGTGCCAGCAGTGACCAGAATTATGGCTACACCTTC
TRBJ2-7 | few | TRBV4-2 | NA | CASSPRTGFYEQYF | TGTGCCAGCAGCCCCCGGACGGGGTTCTACGAGCAGTACTTC